This section outlines one T cell receptor (beta chain) sequence together with its context. The antigen is unknown. These data belong to a study of CD8+CD57+ T cells in acquired aplastic anemia. Study outcomes and limitations: Twenty-nine CD8+ CDR3 sequences were shared between patients and controls. Patients did not significantly differ from controls in CD8+ Simpson's diversity.

TCR beta VDJ and CDR3 profiling used genomic DNA as template. TCRdb re-called the reads through MiXCR, storing one row per CDR3 protein. The table shows about 190,000 distinct CDR3 sequences, with roughly half occurring only once. Between the trimmed V and J ends, which lost 3 bases and 0 bases, there was a span of 8 bases. The CDR3 has 14 residues. The germline V gene encodes CDR1 SGHRS and CDR2 YFSETQ. The rearrangement links TRBV5-1 to TRBJ2-3; D is undetermined. The sequenced sample consisted of sorted CD4+, CD8+, or CD8+CD57+ T cells (not recorded which) from PBMCs. The sequence came from a human donor in good health, serving as a control. CDR3 nucleotide sequence: TGCGCCAGCAGCTATGTCGGGAGCACAGATACGCAGTATTTT. Amino acids: CASSYVGSTDTQYF.